This T cell receptor beta chain was found in a study of T cells in Graves' hyperthyroidism and ophthalmopathy. Authors of the study amplified TCR beta CDR3 regions from RNA transcripts. The HTBI set primed first-round TCR CDR3 RT-PCR. Using its own MiXCR run on the multiplex PCR reads, TCRdb lists one record per CDR3 protein. The sample lists over 700,000 distinct CDR3 sequences, 18% occurring once. Recently diagnosed hyperthyroidism of less than 2 months' duration affected patients aged 18 to 65. PBMCs were derived from 9.5 to 10 ml fresh peripheral blood. The germline CDR1 and CDR2 sequences are MNHEY and SMNVEV (reference sequence). Trimming took 6 bases from V and 1 from J, leaving 12 bases between them. This CDR3 has 14 residues. Whole-study results and caveats: Most thyroid clonotypes with frequency above 0.001 were detected in blood. Model-based prediction identified ophthalmopathy a median roughly 5.9 months prior to its onset.

This clonotype has a handful of counts. What it recognizes is unknown. The gene calls are TRBV27 and TRBJ1-1; D perhaps matches TRBD1 (6 bases). The receptor comes from a woman aged 45-60 years with Graves' hyperthyroidism that later progressed to Graves' ophthalmopathy. Sequenced material: blood. CDR3 residues: CASRVQGTNTEAFF. The CDR3 DNA follows: TGTGCCAGCAGAGTCCAGGGGACGAACACTGAAGCTTTCTTT.